This T cell receptor (beta chain) was documented in a study of T cell repertoires in cytomegalovirus infection. On the study more broadly: Matching HLA type, along with CMV infection, was indicated by public TCR beta signatures.

Findings and limits, study-wide: What dominated the ex vivo response were HLA-C-restricted CMV-specific TCR beta clonotypes.

V shed 0 bases and J shed 0 bases, with 10 bases lying between them. Germline CDR1 reads SQVTM; CDR2 reads ANQGSEA. The CDR3 extends over 15 amino acids. TCRdb reprocessed the reads via MiXCR and lists one record per CDR3 protein. The sample shows hundreds of thousands of distinct CDR3 sequences, around 35% of them seen only once. This clonotype was detected only a few times. Its antigen is not identified. The source material was cultured PBMCs, sampled from culture after CMV antigen stimulation. This rearrangement joins TRBV29-1 to TRBJ2-3, with a possible D match to TRBD2 (6 bases). The TCR comes from a human donor in good health (CMV status not recorded). Some clones in this sample may be carry-over from other donors' samples. CDR3: CSVEEAGSSTDTQYF. The CDR3 DNA sequence: TGCAGCGTTGAAGAAGCGGGTTCAAGCACAGATACGCAGTATTTT.